These 14 T cell receptor beta chains were sequenced from one sample in a study of OX40 agonist ivuxolimab in advanced cancers. Library construction relied on the immunoSEQ multiplex PCR assay. TCRdb carries this immuneACCESS record with in-frame sequences only. Its versions omit some clonotypes, under half of them owing to an unresolved V gene in the studies checked, with the rest unexplained. Recorded for this sample are more than 60,000 clones; around 87% of them occurred a single time. The ten biggest clones cover 5.2% of the sample. The sample was CD4+ or CD8+ T cells sorted from blood, taken in a trial of the OX40 agonist ivuxolimab. These receptors all come from an adult with an advanced solid tumor such as melanoma, head and neck, liver or kidney cancer.

The chain combines TRBV5-1 with TRBJ2-5; D gene uncertain. The CDR3 has 15 amino acids. The V end was cut by 0 bases, the J end by 9 bases, with 18 bases between. Germline-derived CDR1 and CDR2 are SGHRS and YFSETQ. The CDR3 loop is CASSLAMTGNGAQYF. In nucleotides, the CDR3 is TGCGCCAGCAGCTTGGCAATGACGGGTAATGGGGCCCAGTACTTC.

V usage is TRBV30 and J usage is TRBJ1-3; TRBD1 might be the D (6 bases). Germline values: CDR1 GTSNPN, CDR2 SVGIG (reference sequence). The CDR3 spans 14 residues. The V end was cut by 2 bases, the J end by 2 bases, with 10 bases between. This CDR3 is CAWSRGGAGNTIYF. The DNA for the CDR3 is TGTGCCTGGAGTAGGGGGGGGGCTGGAAACACCATATATTTT.

V gene TRBV25-1 combines with J gene TRBJ2-3, with D unresolved. The CDR3 consists of 15 residues. V gave up 3 bases and J gave up 2 bases, with 12 bases separating them. Germline V lookup: CDR1 MGHDK, CDR2 SYGVNS. CDR3 protein: CASSDGMGPTDTQYF. The CDR3 DNA reads TGTGCCAGCAGTGACGGCATGGGTCCCACAGATACGCAGTATTTT.

This chain's CDR3 is CATSRGFSTDTQYF. The CDR3 DNA reads as TGTGCCACCAGCAGAGGGTTCTCCACAGATACGCAGTATTTT. The chain has TRBV15 and TRBJ2-3; D is unclear. The CDR3 spans 14 residues. The V gene's germline CDR1 is LNHNV and CDR2 YYDKDF (reference sequence). Trimming pared 1 base from V and 2 bases from J, leaving 7 bases between.

This clone appeared once. The chain is built from TRBV11-3 and TRBJ2-1, with 7 bases fitting TRBD2. Germline CDR1 is SGHNT and CDR2 is YENEEA. V trimming: 5 bases; J trimming: 2 bases; junction bases outside the gene matches: 6. CDR3 length: 15 amino acids. CDR3 bases: TGTGCCAGCAGCCGCGGGGGATCGACCTACAATGAGCAGTTCTTC. As protein: CASSRGGSTYNEQFF.

This chain connects TRBV6-5 to TRBJ1-2; D is uncertain. This CDR3 is built from 14 residues. Germline V gene data show CDR1 as MNHEY and CDR2 as SVGAGI. Trimming left V 6 bases short and J 8 bases short, with 19 bases between. DNA of the CDR3: TGTGCCAGCAGCTTGGACGGAGGCCCCGTCGGCTACACCTTC. Protein sequence: CASSLDGGPVGYTF.

The V and J genes are TRBV5-1 and TRBJ2-1, with D possibly matching TRBD1 (8 bases). The length of the CDR3 is 16 residues. Germline V gives CDR1 SGHRS, CDR2 YFSETQ. The V end lost 4 bases, the J end lost 4 bases, and 18 bases lay between the germline ends. The CDR3 region has the DNA TGCGCCAGCAGCCGGGAGGCGGGACAGGCATACAATGAGCAGTTCTTC. Translation: CASSREAGQAYNEQFF.

In this sample, this clone is hyperexpanded. This sequence joins TRBV7-8 and TRBJ1-2; D unclear. The germline V and J ends were trimmed by 1 base and 2 bases, with 11 bases remaining between them. CDR1 and CDR2 (germline): SGHVS, FQNEAQ. The CDR3 contains 15 residues. CDR3 loop: CASSLGGTANYGYTF. The CDR3 nucleotides read TGTGCCAGCAGCTTAGGCGGTACAGCGAACTATGGCTACACCTTC.

This rearrangement joins TRBV20-1 to TRBJ2-1, with D unresolved. CDR1 is DFQATT and CDR2 is SNEGSKA in the germline V gene (reference sequence). This CDR3 has 10 amino acids. V lost 2 bases and J lost 8, with 4 bases in between. The CDR3 coding sequence is TGCAGTGCTAGACTAGATGAGCAGTTCTTC. It yields the protein CSARLDEQFF.

The J gene is TRBJ1-2, the V gene TRBV6-1; the D is unclear. The V gene's germline CDR1 is MNHNS and CDR2 SASEGT. The CDR3 extends over 13 amino acids. The ends were cut back, 7 bases at V and 3 bases at J, with 12 bases in the middle. CDR3 amino acids: CASNDQDDYGYTF. CDR3 coding DNA: TGTGCCAGCAACGACCAGGACGACTATGGCTACACCTTC.

The CDR3 is CASSFSGQNIQYF. CDR3 sequence (DNA): TGCGCCAGCAGCTTCTCGGGACAAAACATTCAGTACTTC. This chain uses TRBV5-1 with TRBJ2-4; D tentatively fits TRBD1 or TRBD2 (5 bases each). The ends were cut back, 2 bases at V and 5 bases at J, with 8 bases in the middle. The V gene's germline CDR1 is SGHRS and CDR2 YFSETQ. CDR3 size: 13 residues.

The chain links TRBV27 to TRBJ1-5, with 8 positions matching TRBD1. V gave up 4 bases and J gave up 6 bases; unmatched junction bases: 5. The CDR3 extends over 14 amino acids. Germline CDR1 reads MNHEY; CDR2 reads SMNVEV (reference sequence). The CDR3 loop is CASSSQGAGQPQHF. In nucleotides, the CDR3 is TGTGCCAGCAGTTCCCAGGGGGCAGGTCAGCCCCAGCATTTT.

J is TRBJ1-4 and V is TRBV6-1; no clear D gene. This CDR3 spans 13 amino acids. V dropped 6 bases and J dropped 11 bases, with 16 bases sitting between them. The V gene's germline CDR1 is MNHNS and CDR2 SASEGT. The CDR3 bases are TGTGCCAGCAGGAATATCTTGGCCACCAAACTGTTTTTT. Residues: CASRNILATKLFF.

V and J are TRBV5-8 and TRBJ1-2; no reliable D call. CDR3 length equals 9 residues. V lost 8 bases and J lost 12, with 11 bases in between. Germline V CDR1 and CDR2: SGHTS, YDEGEE. CDR3 in DNA: TGTGCCAGTGAGAACCGGGACACCTTC. It yields the protein CASENRDTF.